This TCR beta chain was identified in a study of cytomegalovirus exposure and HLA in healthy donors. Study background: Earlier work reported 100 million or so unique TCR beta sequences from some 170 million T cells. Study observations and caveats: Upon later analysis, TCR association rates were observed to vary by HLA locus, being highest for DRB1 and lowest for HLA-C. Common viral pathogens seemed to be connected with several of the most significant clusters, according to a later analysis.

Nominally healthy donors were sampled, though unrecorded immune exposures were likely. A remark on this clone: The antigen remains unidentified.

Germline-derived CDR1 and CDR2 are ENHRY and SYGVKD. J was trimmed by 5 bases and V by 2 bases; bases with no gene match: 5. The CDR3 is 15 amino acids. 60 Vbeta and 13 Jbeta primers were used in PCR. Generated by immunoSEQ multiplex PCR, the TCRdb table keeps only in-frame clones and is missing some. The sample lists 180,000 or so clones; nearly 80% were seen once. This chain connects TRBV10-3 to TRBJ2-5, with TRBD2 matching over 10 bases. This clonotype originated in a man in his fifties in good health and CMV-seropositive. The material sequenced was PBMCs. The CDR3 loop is CAISELERGGETQYF. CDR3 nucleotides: TGTGCCATCAGTGAGCTGGAGCGGGGGGGGGAGACCCAGTACTTC.